This T cell receptor (beta chain) was sequenced in a study of cytomegalovirus exposure and HLA in healthy donors. Whole-study results and caveats: Most subjects' HLA-A and HLA-B alleles were reportedly predicted from TCR beta sequences. Later analysis identified a missense DCLRE1C variant that was linked to TCR beta V- and J-gene trimming. One cluster of highly shared sequence variants probably arose as a sequencing artifact.

This clone came up a few times. Its target is not known. V was cut by 2 bases and J by 0 bases, with 10 bases left in between. In germline, CDR1 is MNHNS, CDR2 SASEGT. This CDR3 has 15 amino acids. PCR amplification relied on 60 Vbeta primers (plus 13 Jbeta primers). The assay was immunoSEQ multiplex PCR, and TCRdb's table has in-frame clones only and misses some. This table holds roughly 180,000 clones, around 82% found once. Material for sequencing was PBMCs. This clonotype was sampled from a boy aged 5-17 years in good health and CMV-seronegative. This rearrangement joins TRBV6-1 to TRBJ1-2; D is ambiguous. Here the CDR3 DNA reads TGTGCCAGCAGTGAAAGTTCAGGTGCTAACTATGGCTACACCTTC. It codes for CASSESSGANYGYTF.